The sequence of this T cell receptor (beta chain) was determined in a study of blood T cell repertoires in COVID-19. Sequenced by immunoSEQ multiplex PCR; TCRdb stores in-frame clones only, minus some. The table lists about 260,000 clones, more than 75% of them singletons. Germline assignment: CDR1 SGHAT and CDR2 FQDESV (reference sequence). V was clipped by 2 bases and J by 2 bases, with 13 bases between them. CDR3 size: 15 residues. This chain joins TRBV11-1 and TRBJ2-7, with a tentative D call TRBD2 (6 bases). The sequencing sample was made of PBMCs or T cells enriched from blood (not recorded which). This sequence originates from a woman in her fifties or sixties who had recovered from COVID-19. The CDR3 sequence: CASSLSGGRTYEQYF. Here the CDR3 DNA reads TGTGCCAGCAGCTTAAGTGGTGGGAGGACCTACGAGCAGTACTTC.